The 27 T cell receptor beta chains presented below share a single source sample, sequenced in a study of cytotoxic CD8 clonotypes in ibrutinib-treated CLL. Profiled with immunoSEQ multiplex PCR; TCRdb holds only in-frame clones, not every one. The table records 13,000 to 15,000 clones, 52% of them present only once. The sequencing here drew on PBMCs, taken at a roughly 22-month disease-progression time point, from a patient treated with ibrutinib. These TCRs come from a human donor with chronic lymphocytic leukemia.

V usage is TRBV18 and J usage is TRBJ1-3; unclear D gene. CDR1 and CDR2 from the germline V gene are KGHSH and LQKENI. Trimming removed 6 bases from V and 0 bases from J, with 9 bases in between. This CDR3 contains 14 residues. The CDR3 region is CASSPESSGNTIYF. CDR3 bases: TGTGCCAGCTCCCCTGAGAGCTCTGGAAACACCATATATTTT.

Ten or more counts support this clone. The V gene is TRBV7-9, the J gene TRBJ2-1; D unresolved. The CDR3 spans 14 residues. CDR1 is SEHNR and CDR2 is FQNEAQ in the germline V gene (reference sequence). V was cut by 1 base and J by 8 bases, with 12 bases left in between. CDR3 amino acids: CASSLGRYVDEQFF. The CDR3 nucleotides are TGTGCCAGCAGCTTAGGTCGGTACGTCGATGAGCAGTTCTTC.

In this sample, this clone turned up many times. The chain uses TRBV4-2 and TRBJ1-1; D unclear. Germline CDR1 is LGHNA and CDR2 is YNFKEQ. Trimming took off 4 bases at V and 2 bases at J, with 17 bases between the two ends. The CDR3 is 16 residues long. CDR3 protein: CASSLGASQSNTEAFF. DNA of the CDR3: TGTGCCAGCAGCCTAGGAGCTAGCCAGAGCAACACTGAAGCTTTCTTT.

J is TRBJ2-7 and V is TRBV18; 10 nucleotides agree with TRBD1. The CDR3 sequence is 16 residues long. V gave up 2 bases and J gave up 7 bases; unmatched junction bases: 11. Germline-derived CDR1 and CDR2 are KGHSH and LQKENI. The CDR3 spells CASSPVRQGAEREQYF. CDR3 bases: TGTGCCAGCTCACCAGTCAGACAGGGGGCAGAAAGGGAGCAGTACTTC.

This clone was seen a few times. This rearrangement joins TRBV7-6 to TRBJ1-5; 7 bases map to TRBD1. CDR3 size: 17 residues. From germline, CDR1 is SGHVS and CDR2 FNYEAQ. J gave up 1 base and V 2 bases, and 8 bases lay outside the gene matches. In nucleotides, the CDR3 is TGTGCCAGCAGCTTACACCGACAGGGCTCAAGCAATCAGCCCCAGCATTTT. Translation gives CASSLHRQGSSNQPQHF. The variable domain in full, with the rest retrieved from reference TRBV7-6 and TRBJ1-5, is GAGVSQSPRYKVTKRGQDVALRCDPISGHVSLYWYRQALGQGPEFLTYFNYEAQQDKSGLPNDRFSAERPEGSISTLTIQRTEQRDSAMYRCASSLHRQGSSNQPQHFGDGTRLSIL.

In DNA form, the CDR3 reads TGTGCCAGCAGCGACGCGGCAGGGGCGAACACTGAAGCTTTCTTT. Protein: CASSDAAGANTEAFF. V usage is TRBV11-3 and J usage is TRBJ1-1, with D possibly TRBD1 on 6 matching bases. Germline loops: CDR1 SGHNT, CDR2 YENEEA. The V end lost 5 bases, the J end lost 1 base, and 14 bases lay between the germline ends. CDR3 size: 15 residues. Looking up the rest from reference TRBV11-3 and TRBJ1-1 gives the full variable domain: EAGVVQSPRYKIIEKKQPVAFWCNPISGHNTLYWYLQNLGQGPELLIRYENEEAVDDSQLPKDRFSAERLKGVDSTLKIQPAELGDSAVYLCASSDAAGANTEAFFGQGTRLTVV.

This clone was seen more than once but under ten times. V and J are TRBV30 and TRBJ1-2, with a weak D call TRBD1 (5 bases). The CDR3 contains 13 residues. The V gene's germline CDR1 is GTSNPN and CDR2 SVGIG (reference sequence). V lost 0 bases, J lost 7 bases, and 12 bases lay in between. The CDR3 here is CAWSVQLRAGYTF. The DNA for the CDR3 is TGTGCCTGGAGTGTACAGCTCAGGGCTGGCTACACCTTC.

There are a few counts of this clone. V and J are TRBV2 and TRBJ1-1; no clear D gene. V lost 0 bases and J 13 bases, leaving 12 bases between the germline ends. Per the germline V gene, CDR1 is SNHLY and CDR2 is FYNNEI. The length of the CDR3 is 12 residues. The CDR3 coding sequence is TGTGCCAGCAGTGAAGCAGGCAGAAAGGATTTCTTT. This encodes CASSEAGRKDFF.

The chain combines TRBV5-4 with TRBJ1-2; no clear D. Trimming cost V 1 base and J 8 bases, with 9 bases left between them. The germline gives CDR1 SGHNT, CDR2 YYREEE (reference sequence). The CDR3 loop spans 12 amino acids. CDR3 coding DNA: TGTGCCAGCAGCTTGTGGGAGGGCGGCTACACCTTC. It is translated as CASSLWEGGYTF. The full variable domain, its missing parts supplied by reference TRBV5-4 and TRBJ1-2, is ETGVTQSPTHLIKTRGQQVTLRCSSQSGHNTVSWYQQALGQGPQFIFQYYREEENGRGNFPPRFSGLQFPNYSSELNVNALELDDSALYLCASSLWEGGYTFGSGTRLTVV.

V is TRBV9 and J is TRBJ1-1; 7 bases fit TRBD1. The junction had 8 bases not matched to a gene; V was cut back by 4 bases and J by 2 bases. CDR3 length: 15 residues. In germline, CDR1 is SGDLS, CDR2 YYNGEE. Here the CDR3 reads CASSPSHRGNTEAFF. The CDR3 coding sequence is TGTGCCAGCAGCCCATCACACAGGGGAAACACTGAAGCTTTCTTT.

The CDR3 sequence is CASSLISVSYEQYF. Written as DNA, the CDR3 is TGTGCCAGCAGCTTGATTTCAGTATCCTACGAGCAGTACTTC. The rearrangement joins TRBV5-5 to TRBJ2-7; D uncertain. The CDR3 consists of 14 residues. V was pared by 1 base and J by 1 base, with 9 bases between. The V gene's germline CDR1 is SGHKS and CDR2 YYEKEE (reference sequence).

As to this clone: The junction does not match germline at one end; this may be a read error. The chain recombines TRBV30 with TRBJ2-1; D gene ambiguous. CDR1 is GTSNPN and CDR2 is SVGIG in the germline V gene (reference sequence). This CDR3 comprises 12 residues. CDR3 sequence: CAWSPSHNEQFF. CDR3 nucleotide sequence: TGTGCCTGGAGTCCCTCCCACAATGAGCAGTTCTTC. The full variable domain, its missing parts supplied by reference TRBV30 and TRBJ2-1, is SQTIHQWPATLVQPVGSPLSLECTVEGTSNPNLYWYRQAAGRGLQLLFYSVGIGQISSEVPQNLSASRPQDRQFILSSKKLLLSDSGFYLCAWSPSHNEQFFGPGTRLTVL.

This clone is a singleton in its sample. The chain is built from TRBV19 and TRBJ2-5; 9 bases are shared with TRBD1. Germline V lookup: CDR1 LNHDA, CDR2 SQIVND (reference sequence). There are 14 residues in the CDR3. V lost 4 bases, J lost 4 bases, and 4 bases stayed unmatched. DNA for the CDR3: TGTGCCAGTAGTAACCACAGGGGGCCAGAGACCCAGTACTTC. Its translation is CASSNHRGPETQYF.

The rearrangement uses TRBV12-5 and TRBJ2-2; D perhaps matches TRBD1 (6 bases). The V and J ends lost 5 bases and 4 bases respectively, with 11 bases between them. In germline, CDR1 is LGHNT, CDR2 FRNRAP. The CDR3 runs to 14 residues. The CDR3 DNA reads TGTGCTAGTGGTGCCAGGGGTAGCACCGGGGAGCTGTTTTTT. This encodes CASGARGSTGELFF.

V is TRBV5-5 and J is TRBJ1-1; D gene unclear. With 0 bases removed from V and 4 bases from J, the gap between germline ends came to 10 bases. This CDR3 contains 14 residues. Germline V gene lookup returns CDR1 SGHKS and CDR2 YYEKEE (reference sequence). CDR3 coding DNA: TGTGCCAGCAGCTTGGACGTCGATCTCACTGAAGCTTTCTTT. Protein product: CASSLDVDLTEAFF.

The chain combines TRBV4-1 with TRBJ1-1, with 7 positions matching TRBD1. V shed 4 bases and J 1 base; nucleotides not matched to a gene: 3. Germline V gives CDR1 MGHRA, CDR2 YSYEKL. The CDR3 is made up of 14 amino acids. The CDR3 region is CASSPGTANTEAFF. DNA for the CDR3: TGCGCCAGCAGCCCCGGGACAGCGAACACTGAAGCTTTCTTT.

This clone was seen a few times. This sequence joins TRBV2 and TRBJ2-3; TRBD1 or TRBD2 may be the D gene (5 bases each). This CDR3 is built from 15 residues. Germline lookup yields CDR1 SNHLY and CDR2 FYNNEI. Between the trimmed V and J ends, which lost 5 bases and 0 bases, there was a span of 12 bases. The CDR3 region has the DNA TGTGCCAGCAGTTGGGACCTTGCTAGCACAGATACGCAGTATTTT. Amino acid sequence: CASSWDLASTDTQYF.

This clone is judged medium-sized. The chain carries TRBV6-1 and TRBJ1-6; possibly TRBD1 for D (6 bases). Trimming took off 4 bases at V and 7 bases at J, with 8 bases between the two ends. The CDR3 totals 13 residues. The germline V gene has CDR1 MNHNS and CDR2 SASEGT. The CDR3 reads CASSGGANSPLHF. DNA for the CDR3: TGTGCCAGCAGTGGGGGGGCAAATTCACCCCTCCACTTT.

The V gene is TRBV30, the J gene TRBJ1-1; unclear D gene. The CDR3 is 14 residues long. Germline V gives CDR1 GTSNPN, CDR2 SVGIG (reference sequence). V lost 0 bases and J lost 0, with 8 bases in between. The CDR3 reads CAWSVGLLNTEAFF. CDR3 DNA sequence: TGTGCCTGGAGTGTAGGACTCCTGAACACTGAAGCTTTCTTT.

The chain employs TRBV2 and TRBJ2-1, with D unclear. This CDR3 comprises 12 residues. Trimming shortened V by 0 bases and J by 4 bases, and 1 base separated the two germline ends. CDR1 is SNHLY and CDR2 is FYNNEI in the germline V gene. The CDR3 is CASSEAYNEQFF. The CDR3 DNA sequence: TGTGCCAGCAGTGAAGCGTACAATGAGCAGTTCTTC.

This clone was recorded once. This chain joins TRBV9 and TRBJ1-4; 7 nucleotides align to TRBD1. Germline V CDR1 and CDR2: SGDLS, YYNGEE. This CDR3 region has 14 residues. Trimming cost V 2 bases and J 5 bases; bases outside gene matches: 3. The CDR3 loop is CASSVGGGNEKLFF. The CDR3 nucleotides are TGTGCCAGCAGCGTCGGAGGGGGCAATGAAAAACTGTTTTTT.

This clone was picked up a small number of times. The V and J genes are TRBV18 and TRBJ1-2; D is perhaps TRBD1 (6 bases). The CDR3 loop spans 14 amino acids. Germline-derived CDR1 and CDR2 are KGHSH and LQKENI. V was clipped by 2 bases and J by 1 base, with 8 bases between them. The CDR3 DNA reads TGTGCCAGCTCACCAAGGGACATTAACTATGGCTACACCTTC. Translating gives CASSPRDINYGYTF.

This clone was seen more than once but under ten times. The chain carries TRBV10-3 and TRBJ1-6; 7 nucleotides agree with TRBD1. This CDR3 contains 17 residues. Germline assignment: CDR1 ENHRY and CDR2 SYGVKD. J was trimmed by 9 bases and V by 0 bases; bases with no gene match: 11. Written as DNA, the CDR3 is TGTGCCATCAGTGAGTCGACACGACAGGGCTCTTCTTCACCCCTCCACTTT. Translation: CAISESTRQGSSSPLHF.

The chain uses TRBV7-8 and TRBJ1-5, with D perhaps TRBD1 (5 bases). V was trimmed by 2 bases and J by 3 bases, leaving 14 bases between them. The germline gives CDR1 SGHVS, CDR2 FQNEAQ. The CDR3 has 16 amino acids. This chain's CDR3 is CASSLNVRVDNQPQHF. The CDR3 nucleotides read TGTGCCAGCAGCTTAAACGTCAGGGTGGACAATCAGCCCCAGCATTTT.

A few counts support this clone. The chain has TRBV9 and TRBJ1-1; D unresolved. CDR3 size: 14 residues. Germline V gives CDR1 SGDLS, CDR2 YYNGEE. V was trimmed by 2 bases and J by 4 bases, leaving 12 bases between them. The CDR3 region has the DNA TGTGCCAGCAGCGTTGAGGGTGGTGGCACTGAAGCTTTCTTT. Its protein product is CASSVEGGGTEAFF.

There are a few counts of this clone. This chain connects TRBV5-8 to TRBJ2-5; the D gene is possibly TRBD1 (6 bases). V was trimmed by 3 bases and J by 5 bases, leaving 14 bases between them. This CDR3 is 14 amino acids long. Germline V CDR1 and CDR2: SGHTS, YDEGEE. DNA of the CDR3: TGTGCCAGCAGCTCACCCCAGGGGAGCGAGACCCAGTACTTC. Its translation is CASSSPQGSETQYF. The full variable domain, in which reference TRBV5-8 and TRBJ2-5 provide the parts outside the CDR3, is EAGVTQSPTHLIKTRGQQATLRCSPISGHTSVYWYQQALGLGLQFLLWYDEGEERNRGNFPPRFSGRQFPNYSSELNVNALELEDSALYLCASSSPQGSETQYFGPGTRLLVL.

The count of this clone is one. The rearrangement joins TRBV2 to TRBJ1-2, with TRBD1 matching 9 bases. The CDR3 has 13 amino acids. Germline V gives CDR1 SNHLY, CDR2 FYNNEI. Unmatched junction bases numbered 2, after V lost 7 bases and J lost 2 bases. The CDR3 DNA reads TGTGCCAGCACCGGGACAGGGAACTATGGCTACACCTTC. This codes for CASTGTGNYGYTF.